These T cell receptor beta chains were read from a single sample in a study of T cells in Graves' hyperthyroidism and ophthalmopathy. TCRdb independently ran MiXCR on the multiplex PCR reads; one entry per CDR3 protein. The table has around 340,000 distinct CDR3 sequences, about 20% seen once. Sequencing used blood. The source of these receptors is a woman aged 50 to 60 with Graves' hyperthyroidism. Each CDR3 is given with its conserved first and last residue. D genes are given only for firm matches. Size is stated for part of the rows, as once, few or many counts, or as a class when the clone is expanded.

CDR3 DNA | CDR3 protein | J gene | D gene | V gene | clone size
TGCAGCGTTGAGGCGGCCCCCCGTCAGACAGATACGCAGTATTTT | CSVEAAPRQTDTQYF | TRBJ2-3 | . | TRBV29-1 | .
TGCAGTGCTAGAGGGGCCGGGTCTGGAAACACCATATATTTT | CSARGAGSGNTIYF | TRBJ1-3 | . | TRBV20-1 | many
TGTGCCAGCAGTGCCCTAGCGGGGTCAGAGACCCAGTACTTC | CASSALAGSETQYF | TRBJ2-5 | TRBD2 | TRBV6-1 | many
TGTGCCAGCAGCCAATCCGGACAGCAGAGGACCCAGTACTTC | CASSQSGQQRTQYF | TRBJ2-5 | . | TRBV3-1 | many
TGTGCCAGCAGCGGCGGGGAGGGTAGCACAGATACGCAGTATTTT | CASSGGEGSTDTQYF | TRBJ2-3 | TRBD2 | TRBV7-3 | few
TGTGCCAGCAGTGAGACAAGGAGCACAGATACGCAGTATTTT | CASSETRSTDTQYF | TRBJ2-3 | . | TRBV25-1 | many
TGCGCCAGCAGCCAAGGGGTATTTTGGGACAGGGGTACCTACGAGCAGTACTTC | CASSQGVFWDRGTYEQYF | TRBJ2-7 | TRBD1 | TRBV4-1 | few
TGCAGTGCTAACACTCCAAGCTATGGCTACACCTTC | CSANTPSYGYTF | TRBJ1-2 | . | TRBV20-1 | many
TGCGCCAGCAGCCCCCCAGGTGACTACTATGGCTACACCTTC | CASSPPGDYYGYTF | TRBJ1-2 | . | TRBV4-1 | few
TGTGCCACCAGCAGTGATCTAGCGGGGGAATATGGCACAGATACGCAGTATTTT | CATSSDLAGEYGTDTQYF | TRBJ2-3 | TRBD2 | TRBV15 | few
TGTGCCTGGAGTGGCACCCCTGCGGAGACCCAGTACTTC | CAWSGTPAETQYF | TRBJ2-5 | . | TRBV30 | few
TGCAGTGCTACGGTCCGTCAGCAAGAGACCCAGTACTTC | CSATVRQQETQYF | TRBJ2-5 | . | TRBV20-1 | many
TGTACCAGCTCCCCTAGGGGGGGGAACACTGAAGCTTTCTTT | CTSSPRGGNTEAFF | TRBJ1-1 | . | TRBV18 | once
TGCAGTGCTCGGAGGACAGGGGGGTGGATGAACACTGAAGCTTTCTTT | CSARRTGGWMNTEAFF | TRBJ1-1 | TRBD1 | TRBV20-1 | .
TGTGCCAGCAGTCTCAGGACAGGGTGGGACACTGAAGCTTTCTTT | CASSLRTGWDTEAFF | TRBJ1-1 | TRBD1 | TRBV27 | many
TGTGCCAGCAGCCAGGGGACAGGGGGGGCTGGGGCCAACGTCCTGACTTTC | CASSQGTGGAGANVLTF | TRBJ2-6 | TRBD1 | TRBV4-2 | few
TGCAGTGCGGGACGCCGGGACACCGGCACAGATACGCAGTATTTT | CSAGRRDTGTDTQYF | TRBJ2-3 | . | TRBV20-1 | .
TGTGCCAGCAGCCCCAGGAGCGGGGGGGGTGAGCAGTTCTTC | CASSPRSGGGEQFF | TRBJ2-1 | TRBD2 | TRBV11-3 | many
TGTGCCAGCAGCTTAAAACAGAACACCGGGGAGCTGTTTTTT | CASSLKQNTGELFF | TRBJ2-2 | . | TRBV7-9 | few
TGTGCCACCAGTGATGTGGACAGGGGAGGCAAAAACATTCAGTACTTC | CATSDVDRGGKNIQYF | TRBJ2-4 | TRBD1 | TRBV24-1 | few
TGTGCCAGCAGCCTAGGACAGGGTTTTGACTTC | CASSLGQGFDF | TRBJ2-7 | TRBD1 | TRBV12-3/TRBV12-4 | many
TGTGCCAGCATGGCGGGTCGGCTCTATAATGAGCAGTTCTTC | CASMAGRLYNEQFF | TRBJ2-1 | . | TRBV27 | .
TGTGCCAGCAGCGTGCGAGGGATAGAAGAGACCCAGTACTTC | CASSVRGIEETQYF | TRBJ2-5 | . | TRBV7-6 | .